A selection of T cell receptor beta chains follows, all from one sample in a study of T cell responses to AZD1222 COVID-19 vaccine. The repertoire was sequenced with immunoSEQ multiplex PCR; TCRdb's copy has only in-frame clones and lacks some. The profile shows roughly 140,000 clones, approximately 94% of them singletons. Source: peripheral blood, taken on day 0 of AZD1222 vaccination. These receptors originate from an adult in good health. Each CDR3 is given with its conserved first and last residue. The D gene is left open where the match is weak. Size is stated for part of the rows, as once, few or many counts, or as a class when the clone is expanded.

>TRBV28|-|-|TRBJ1-3
TGTGCCAGCAGTTTATCAAGAATTACGTGGGGAAACACCATATATTTT
CASSLSRITWGNTIYF
>TRBV7-8|-|TRBD1|TRBJ1-2
TGTGCCAGCAGCCTTACAGGGGACTATGGCTACACCTTC
CASSLTGDYGYTF
>TRBV29-1|-|TRBD1|TRBJ1-1
TGCAGCGCCCGGACAGGGCGGAACACTGAAGCTTTCTTT
CSARTGRNTEAFF
>TRBV6-5|-|TRBD1|TRBJ2-5
TGTGCCAGCAAAGTCCTAGGGGGCTCAGAGACCCAGTACTTC
CASKVLGGSETQYF
>TRBV7-7|-|TRBD2|TRBJ2-4
TGTGCTAGCAGCCCCGCGGGGGGAAACATTCAGTACTTC
CASSPAGGNIQYF
>TRBV24-1|-|-|TRBJ2-7
TGTGCCACCAGTGAGAGGCCCGTACACTTC
CATSERPVHF
>TRBV2|-|-|TRBJ1-5
TGTGCCAGCATTGAAAGGGACGTTAATCAGCCCCAGCATTTT
CASIERDVNQPQHF
>TRBV19|-|-|TRBJ2-1
TGTGCCAGTAGTATAGATTGGACGAGACAGTTCTTC
CASSIDWTRQFF
>TRBV6-2/TRBV6-3|-|-|TRBJ1-1
TGTGCCAGCAGTTATCGGGGGAACACTGAAGCTTTCTTT
CASSYRGNTEAFF
>TRBV7-3|-|-|TRBJ2-2
TGTGCCAGCAGCTTCCAAGGTTTCACCGGGGAGCTGTTTTTT
CASSFQGFTGELFF
>TRBV6-5|few|-|TRBJ1-1
TGTGCCAGCAGTTCCGATCGGGACGCACGAGACACTGAAGCTTTCTTT
CASSSDRDARDTEAFF
>TRBV7-9|-|TRBD1|TRBJ1-5
TGTGCCAGCAGCTTGGGGCGTTCGGGACAGGGGAGCAATCAGCCCCAGCATTTT
CASSLGRSGQGSNQPQHF
>TRBV12-3/TRBV12-4|-|-|TRBJ1-1
TGTGCCAGCATCGGGACACTGAACACTGAAGCTTTCTTT
CASIGTLNTEAFF
>TRBV6-5|-|-|TRBJ1-3
TGTGCCAGCACTTCAGGTTGGGGAAACACCATATATTTT
CASTSGWGNTIYF
>TRBV11-2|-|-|TRBJ2-7
TGTGCCAGCAGCGGAGCAGGGCACGAGCAGTACTTC
CASSGAGHEQYF
>TRBV4-1|-|TRBD1|TRBJ1-1
TGCGCCAGCAGCCCAAGGGGGACAGGGGGGACTGAAGCTTTCTTT
CASSPRGTGGTEAFF
>TRBV29-1|once|-|TRBJ1-5
TGCAGCGGTACAGGTCCCGGGGGGCAGCCCCAGCATTTT
CSGTGPGGQPQHF
>TRBV5-1|-|TRBD1|TRBJ2-5
TGCGCCAGCATTAGGGACAGCCTCCAAGAGACCCAGTACTTC
CASIRDSLQETQYF
>TRBV7-2|-|-|TRBJ2-7
TGTGCCAGCAGCTTATCCCCGGGGTACGAGCAGTACTTC
CASSLSPGYEQYF
>TRBV19|-|-|TRBJ2-3
TGTGCCAGTGCCAATAGAGATACGCAGTATTTT
CASANRDTQYF
>TRBV9|-|-|TRBJ2-2
TGTGCCAGCAGGAACCCAGGGGGGCCGATGAACACCGGGGAGCTGTTTTTT
CASRNPGGPMNTGELFF
>TRBV6-5|-|-|TRBJ1-6
TGTGCCAGCAGTTACTCGATTATGGGGGATAATTCACCCCTCCACTTT
CASSYSIMGDNSPLHF
>TRBV2|-|-|TRBJ1-1
TGTGCCAGCAGTGAACGAGGTCAGATGAACACTGAAGCTTTCTTT
CASSERGQMNTEAFF
>TRBV28|-|-|TRBJ2-7
TGTGCCAGCAGTTTAGGGGGGCGCGAGTACTTC
CASSLGGREYF
>TRBV7-9|-|TRBD2|TRBJ2-1
TGTGCCAGCAGCTTACCAGGACTAGCGGGAGTGAAGAATGAGCAGTTCTTC
CASSLPGLAGVKNEQFF
>TRBV4-1|-|-|TRBJ2-5
TGCGCCAGCAGCCAAGGATGGCCCCTAAGAGAGGCCCAGTACTTC
CASSQGWPLREAQYF
>TRBV4-2|-|-|TRBJ1-2
TGTGCCAGCAGCGACCCGGGGGTCTTAGCTAACTATGGCTACACCTTC
CASSDPGVLANYGYTF
>TRBV11-2|-|-|TRBJ2-7
TGTGCCAGCAGCCAACCCGCGGGGGCCAACTACGAGCAGTACTTC
CASSQPAGANYEQYF
>TRBV6-5|-|-|TRBJ2-1
TGTGCCAGCACTCCCTCCCCTACCTTCTACAATGAGCAGTTCTTC
CASTPSPTFYNEQFF
>TRBV5-6|-|-|TRBJ2-7
TGTGCCAGCCGAGACAGCCAAGCCTACGAGCAGTACTTC
CASRDSQAYEQYF
>TRBV5-1|-|-|TRBJ2-1
TGCGCCAGCAGCTTGAGTTGGGGATCCTACAATGAGCAGTTCTTC
CASSLSWGSYNEQFF
>TRBV27|-|-|TRBJ2-2
TGTGCCAGCAGTTTTTTCCAAGATGAGGAGCTGTTTTTT
CASSFFQDEELFF
>TRBV9|-|TRBD2|TRBJ2-1
TGTGCCAGAGAAGGGCGGGAGGGGATCTCCTACAATGAGCAGTTCTTC
CAREGREGISYNEQFF
>TRBV4-2|-|-|TRBJ1-6
TGTGCCAGCAGCCAAGAGGGCTTGGGGGGGAGAGGTTCACCCCTCCACTTT
CASSQEGLGGRGSPLHF
>TRBV12-3/TRBV12-4|-|-|TRBJ1-2
TGTGCCAGCAGTTTGGGGGATTTGGTTGGCTACACCTTC
CASSLGDLVGYTF
>TRBV29-1|-|TRBD1|TRBJ1-3
TGCAGCGTTGAGGACAGGGGGCGAACTGGAAACACCATATATTTT
CSVEDRGRTGNTIYF
>TRBV3-1/TRBV3-2|few|-|TRBJ2-5
TGTGCCAGCAGCCATTGGGAGGGGGGAGAGACCCAGTACTTC
CASSHWEGGETQYF
>TRBV10-1|-|TRBD1|TRBJ2-5
TGCGCCAGCAGTGAAAGGGGGCGCGGGGAGACCCAGTACTTC
CASSERGRGETQYF
>TRBV24-1|-|-|TRBJ2-2
TGTGCCACCAGGGGATGGTCCGGGGAGCTGTTTTTT
CATRGWSGELFF
>TRBV29-1|-|-|TRBJ2-7
TGCAGCGTTGAAGGAGGGGCTGGACTTGGTCACGAGCAGTACTTC
CSVEGGAGLGHEQYF
>TRBV6-6|once|TRBD1|TRBJ1-1
TGTGCCACCCTCCCCGCAGGGGGCGCGTACACTGAAGCTTTCTTT
CATLPAGGAYTEAFF
>TRBV6-5|-|-|TRBJ2-7
TGTGCCAGCAGCTCGACGTACTACGAGCAGTACTTC
CASSSTYYEQYF
>TRBV6-5|-|TRBD1|TRBJ1-1
TGTGCCAGCAGTTACTCGGGACAGGGGGCATCTGAAGCTTTCTTT
CASSYSGQGASEAFF
>TRBV9|-|-|TRBJ2-2
TGTGCCAGCAGCTTTAAAGACGGGGAGCTGTTTTTT
CASSFKDGELFF
>TRBV2|-|-|TRBJ2-3
TGTGCCAGCAGATCGACGGGGGGCGCGGATACGCAGTATTTT
CASRSTGGADTQYF
>TRBV19|-|TRBD1|TRBJ1-2
TGTGCCAGTAGTATCAGACAGGGTAGCTATGGCTACACCTTC
CASSIRQGSYGYTF
>TRBV9|-|-|TRBJ2-7
TGTGCCAGCAGCCTGGACGGCTACGAGCAGTACTTC
CASSLDGYEQYF
>TRBV7-9|-|-|TRBJ1-1
TGTGCCAGCAGCAAGAGGGTTGACACTGAAGCTTTCTTT
CASSKRVDTEAFF
>TRBV4-1|-|-|TRBJ1-2
TGCGCCAGCAGCCAAAGGACCCAAGGGAAGGACAACTATGGCTACACCTTC
CASSQRTQGKDNYGYTF
>TRBV6-5|-|-|TRBJ1-1
TGTGCCAGCATATTGGGGGGGCGGAACACTGAAGCTTTCTTT
CASILGGRNTEAFF
>TRBV19|-|TRBD1|TRBJ1-6
TGTGCCACCCGGGACAGGAGCTCCTATAATTCACCCCTCCACTTT
CATRDRSSYNSPLHF
>TRBV6-5|-|-|TRBJ2-1
TGTGCCAGCAGCCTAGACCATTACAATGAGCAGTTCTTC
CASSLDHYNEQFF
>TRBV29-1|-|-|TRBJ2-1
TGCAGCGTTGAAGCCTCAACGGGTGAGCAGTTCTTC
CSVEASTGEQFF
>TRBV9|-|-|TRBJ2-3
TGTGCCAGCAGCGGTAGCGGAGCCCCGGGCACAGATACGCAGTATTTT
CASSGSGAPGTDTQYF
>TRBV10-1|-|-|TRBJ1-2
TGCGCCAGCAGTAGAGGACAGTCCTATGGCTACACCTTC
CASSRGQSYGYTF
>TRBV6-1|-|-|TRBJ2-2
TGTGCCAGCAGTGAACTGCGGCCGAACACCGGGGAGCTGTTTTTT
CASSELRPNTGELFF
>TRBV11-2|-|-|TRBJ2-3
TGTGCCAGCAGCTTAGTACCCCCCGGAGATACGCAGTATTTT
CASSLVPPGDTQYF
>TRBV7-8|-|-|TRBJ2-7
TGTGCCAGCAGCCCCCTCGGGCAGTCCTACGAGCAGTACTTC
CASSPLGQSYEQYF
>TRBV2|once|-|TRBJ1-5
TGTGCCAGCAGTGGGGGCAGGACCGCGCATAGCAATCAGCCCCAGCATTTT
CASSGGRTAHSNQPQHF
>TRBV7-9|-|-|TRBJ1-3
TGTGCCAGCACCTCTTCCGTCTCTGGAAACACCATATATTTT
CASTSSVSGNTIYF